This T cell receptor beta chain was documented in a study of response to subunit inactivated influenza vaccine. TCRdb ran MiXCR on the RT-PCR reads and lists one entry per CDR3 protein. The sample carries about 530,000 distinct CDR3 sequences, 10% to 15% recorded once. Study results and caveats: It was suggested by the authors that few new T cells are recruited by each seasonal influenza vaccination.

A word on this clonotype: Its antigen is not known. A much larger clone lies a single base off, so this may be a read error.

This receptor was identified in a man aged 50-59 years who received an inactivated influenza vaccine. The sample was PBMCs from blood, taken on the day of vaccination.

The CDR3, as DNA: TGTGCCAGCAGCGTAGGCGGGCGAGTAGCGGGGGCCCAAGAGACCCAGTACTTC. This codes for CASSVGGRVAGAQETQYF. V usage is TRBV9 and J usage is TRBJ2-5; 9 bases are shared with TRBD2. V trimming: 0 bases; J trimming: 1 base; junction bases outside the gene matches: 10. Germline V gene sequence: CDR1 SGDLS, CDR2 YYNGEE. CDR3 length equals 18 residues.